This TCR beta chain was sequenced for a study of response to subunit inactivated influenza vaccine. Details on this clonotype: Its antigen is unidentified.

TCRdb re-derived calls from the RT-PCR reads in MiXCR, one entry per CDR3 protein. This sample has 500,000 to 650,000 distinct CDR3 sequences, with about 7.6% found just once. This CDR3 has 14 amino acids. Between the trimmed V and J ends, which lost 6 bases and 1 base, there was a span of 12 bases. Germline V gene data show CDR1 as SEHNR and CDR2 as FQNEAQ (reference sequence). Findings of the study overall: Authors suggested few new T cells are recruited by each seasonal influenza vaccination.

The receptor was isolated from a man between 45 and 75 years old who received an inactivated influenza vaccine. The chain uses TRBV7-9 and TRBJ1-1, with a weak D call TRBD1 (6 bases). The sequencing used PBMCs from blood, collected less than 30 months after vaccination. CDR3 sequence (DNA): TGTGCCAGCAGTGCCTACAGGGAGAACACTGAAGCTTTCTTT. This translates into CASSAYRENTEAFF.